This T cell receptor (beta chain) was observed in a study of neurological immune-mediated disorders. Synthesis of cDNA was carried out by template-switch 5'RACE. The reaction used 10-nucleotide random UMIs. Over 160 million TCR-beta sequences from 15-18 subjects were obtained in each sequencing run. TCRdb re-analysed the 5' RACE reads in MiXCR, keeping a single row per CDR3 protein. The sample shows about 21,000 distinct CDR3 sequences, more than 14% of them seen only once. A total of 2 million PBMCs stored at -80 degrees C provided the unsorted libraries. The germline V and J ends were trimmed by 0 bases and 5 bases, with 14 bases remaining between them. The CDR3 spans 15 residues. Germline CDR1 and CDR2: SGHRS and YFSETQ.

The sequence derives from a female donor with HTLV-1-associated myelopathy (HAM/TSP). The J gene is TRBJ2-5, the V gene TRBV5-1, with D perhaps matching TRBD1 (6 bases). Input material: PBMCs. The DNA of the CDR3 is TGCGCCAGCAGCTTGGGTGGCAGGGGTGACGAGACCCAGTACTTC. Its protein product is CASSLGGRGDETQYF.